The 13 T cell receptor beta chains in this list originate from one sample, sequenced in a study of T-cell reconstitution after alpha-beta-depleted transplantation in children. Unique molecular identifiers were incorporated during preparation of the TCRbeta library. TCRdb itself ran the PCR reads through MiXCR, one entry per CDR3 protein. Among 640,000 or so distinct CDR3 sequences listed, around a sixth were seen once. This specimen was PBMCs from the stem cell graft donor, taken from the stem cell graft. These TCRs come from a human donor who donated a stem cell graft to a child with acute myeloid leukemia.

The chain carries TRBV4-3 and TRBJ1-1; D remains ambiguous. V lost 0 bases to trimming and J lost 2 bases, with 7 bases between them. CDR1 is LGHNA and CDR2 is YSLEER in the germline V gene. The CDR3 is 14 amino acids. The CDR3 coding sequence is TGCGCCAGCAGCCAAGACTTGATAAACACTGAAGCTTTCTTT. Translation gives CASSQDLINTEAFF.

CDR3 region: CASSQGDEAFF. DNA of the CDR3: TGTGCCAGCAGCCAAGGGGATGAAGCTTTCTTT. The V gene is TRBV7-9, the J gene TRBJ1-1; a possible D gene is TRBD1 (5 bases). The germline V gene encodes CDR1 SEHNR and CDR2 FQNEAQ (reference sequence). CDR3 length: 11 amino acids. V was cut by 5 bases and J by 7 bases, with 8 bases left in between.

This clonotype was picked up many times. This sequence joins TRBV5-1 and TRBJ2-7, with TRBD2 matching over 12 bases. Germline V lookup: CDR1 SGHRS, CDR2 YFSETQ. The trim removed 5 bases at V and 0 bases at J, leaving 3 bases unmatched. This CDR3 contains 15 residues. The chain's CDR3 is CASRPTSGSSYEQYF. The DNA of the CDR3 is TGCGCCAGCAGACCGACTAGCGGGAGCTCCTACGAGCAGTACTTC.

Only a few counts were recorded for this clonotype. The chain couples TRBV7-9 to TRBJ1-1; tentatively, D is TRBD1 (5 bases). V lost 4 bases and J 7 bases, leaving 10 bases between the germline ends. This CDR3 contains 12 residues. Per germline, CDR1 SEHNR and CDR2 FQNEAQ (reference sequence). CDR3 DNA sequence: TGTGCCAGCAGCTCAGGGACGGGTGAAGCTTTCTTT. This gives the protein CASSSGTGEAFF.

This clonotype appeared a few times. The V and J genes are TRBV14 and TRBJ2-7, with no clear D. Trimming left V 5 bases short and J 0 bases short, with 11 bases between. This CDR3 has 14 residues. The V gene's germline CDR1 is SGHDN and CDR2 FVKESK. The CDR3 loop is CASSSRLVSYEQYF. CDR3 nucleotides: TGTGCCAGCAGCTCCCGACTTGTCTCCTACGAGCAGTACTTC.

This clonotype was detected only a few times. This sequence joins TRBV7-9 and TRBJ1-1; D is possibly TRBD1 (5 bases). The CDR3 has 12 amino acids. V shed 7 bases and J shed 11 bases, with 17 bases lying between them. Germline-derived CDR1 and CDR2 are SEHNR and FQNEAQ (reference sequence). In DNA, the CDR3 is TGTGCCAGCACCCCCGAGGGGATTCGGGCTTTCTTT. This sequence encodes CASTPEGIRAFF.

This clonotype was detected many times. The chain is built from TRBV20-1 and TRBJ2-7; D not certain. The germline gives CDR1 DFQATT, CDR2 SNEGSKA (reference sequence). V lost 6 bases and J 4 bases, leaving 13 bases between the germline ends. The CDR3 consists of 12 residues. CDR3: CSASATGYEQYF. The CDR3 DNA is TGCAGTGCGAGCGCGACCGGTTACGAGCAGTACTTC.

The chain uses TRBV29-1 and TRBJ1-4; TRBD1 matches 9 bases. CDR3 length: 13 residues. J was trimmed by 7 bases and V by 7 bases; bases with no gene match: 7. CDR1 SQVTM and CDR2 ANQGSEA come from the germline V gene. Here the CDR3 reads CSATTGGGEKLFF. In nucleotides, the CDR3 is TGCAGCGCCACGACAGGGGGAGGTGAAAAACTGTTTTTT. The full variable domain, its missing parts supplied by reference TRBV29-1 and TRBJ1-4, is SAVISQKPSRDICQRGTSLTIQCQVDSQVTMMFWYRQQPGQSLTLIATANQGSEATYESGFVIDKFPISRPNLTFSTLTVSNMSPEDSSIYLCSATTGGGEKLFFGSGTQLSVL.

In this sample, this clonotype turned up many times. The chain employs TRBV12-3 or TRBV12-4 and TRBJ2-1, with 7 bases that match TRBD2. V lost 7 bases and J lost 9; bases outside the gene matches: 12. The CDR3 extends over 14 amino acids. The CDR3 DNA reads as TGTGCCAGCACCTTGGGCAGGTGGGAGGGTGAGCAGTTCTTC. It is translated as CASTLGRWEGEQFF.

Ten or more counts support this clonotype. The chain carries TRBV5-1 and TRBJ2-3, with D hard to call. V was trimmed by 4 bases and J by 3 bases, leaving 12 bases between them. Germline assignment: CDR1 SGHRS and CDR2 YFSETQ. This CDR3 is 14 amino acids long. The DNA of the CDR3 is TGCGCCAGCAGCCTGGATCTTGGGACAGATACGCAGTATTTT. Translating it yields CASSLDLGTDTQYF.

In this sample, this clonotype turned up a few times. The chain is built from TRBV7-9 and TRBJ2-1; 8 bases are a match to TRBD2. The CDR3 contains 13 residues. Germline trimming cut 5 bases from V and 6 bases from J; bases unmatched to any gene: 3. The germline V gene has CDR1 SEHNR and CDR2 FQNEAQ (reference sequence). DNA of the CDR3: TGTGCCAGCAGCAAGACTAGCGTCAATGAGCAGTTCTTC. Its protein product is CASSKTSVNEQFF.

This clonotype was detected many times. The chain combines TRBV20-1 with TRBJ1-2; no firm D call. The CDR3 sequence is 13 residues long. CDR1 is DFQATT and CDR2 is SNEGSKA in the germline V gene (reference sequence). Trimming shortened V by 3 bases and J by 3 bases, and 11 bases separated the two germline ends. The CDR3 DNA follows: TGCAGTGCTAGTGATCCGGGCTACTATGGCTACACCTTC. This codes for CSASDPGYYGYTF.

This clonotype showed up just a few times. V is TRBV11-2 and J is TRBJ1-4; D is unresolved. Trimming pared 1 base from V and 6 bases from J, leaving 21 bases between. From germline, CDR1 is SGHAT and CDR2 FQNNGV. The CDR3 has 18 residues. The CDR3 region is CASSLVEFLGEDYEKLFF. In nucleotides, the CDR3 is TGTGCCAGCAGCTTAGTCGAGTTCTTGGGTGAGGACTATGAAAAACTGTTTTTT.